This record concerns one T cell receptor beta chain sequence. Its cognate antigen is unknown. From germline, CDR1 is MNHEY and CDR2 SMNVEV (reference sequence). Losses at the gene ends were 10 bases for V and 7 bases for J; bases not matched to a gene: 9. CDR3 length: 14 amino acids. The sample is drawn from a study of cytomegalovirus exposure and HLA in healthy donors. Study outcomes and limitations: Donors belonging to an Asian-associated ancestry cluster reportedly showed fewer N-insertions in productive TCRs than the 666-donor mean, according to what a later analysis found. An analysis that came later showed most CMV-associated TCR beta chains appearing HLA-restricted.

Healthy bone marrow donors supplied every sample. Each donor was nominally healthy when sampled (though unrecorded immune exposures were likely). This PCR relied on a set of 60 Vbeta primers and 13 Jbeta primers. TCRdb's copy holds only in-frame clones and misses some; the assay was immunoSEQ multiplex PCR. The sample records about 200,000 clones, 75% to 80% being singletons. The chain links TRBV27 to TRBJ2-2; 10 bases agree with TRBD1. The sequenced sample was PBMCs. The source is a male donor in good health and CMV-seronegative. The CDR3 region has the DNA TGTGCCATCTCCCGGGACAGGGGTGACGGGGAGCTGTTTTTT. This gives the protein CAISRDRGDGELFF.